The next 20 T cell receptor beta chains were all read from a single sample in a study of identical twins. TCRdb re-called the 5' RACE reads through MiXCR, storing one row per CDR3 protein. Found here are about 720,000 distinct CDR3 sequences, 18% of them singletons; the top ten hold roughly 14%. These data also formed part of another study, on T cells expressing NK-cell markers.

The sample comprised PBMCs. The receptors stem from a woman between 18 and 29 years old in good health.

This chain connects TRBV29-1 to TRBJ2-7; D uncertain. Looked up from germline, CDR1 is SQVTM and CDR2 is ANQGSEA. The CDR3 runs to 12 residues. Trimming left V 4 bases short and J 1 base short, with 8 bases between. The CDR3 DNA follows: TGCAGCGTTGGGCAGGAGTCCTACGAGCAGTACTTC. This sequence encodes CSVGQESYEQYF.

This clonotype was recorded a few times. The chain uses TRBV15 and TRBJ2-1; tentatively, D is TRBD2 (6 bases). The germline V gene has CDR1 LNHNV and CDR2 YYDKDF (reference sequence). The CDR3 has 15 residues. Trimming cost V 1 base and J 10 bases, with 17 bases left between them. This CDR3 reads CATSRAGGGYDEQFF. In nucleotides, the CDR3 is TGTGCCACCAGCAGAGCGGGTGGAGGGTATGACGAGCAGTTCTTC.

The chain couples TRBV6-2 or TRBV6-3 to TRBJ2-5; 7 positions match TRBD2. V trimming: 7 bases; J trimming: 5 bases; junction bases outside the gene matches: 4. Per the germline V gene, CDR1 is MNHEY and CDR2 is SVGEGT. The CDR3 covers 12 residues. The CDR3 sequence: CASKIGGETQYF. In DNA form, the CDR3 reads TGTGCCAGCAAGATCGGGGGGGAGACCCAGTACTTC.

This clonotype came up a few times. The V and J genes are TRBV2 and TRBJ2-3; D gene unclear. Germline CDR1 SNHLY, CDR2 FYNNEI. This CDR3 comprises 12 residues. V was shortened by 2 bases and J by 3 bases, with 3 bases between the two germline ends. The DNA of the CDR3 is TGTGCCAGCAGTGAACTAACAGATACGCAGTATTTT. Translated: CASSELTDTQYF.

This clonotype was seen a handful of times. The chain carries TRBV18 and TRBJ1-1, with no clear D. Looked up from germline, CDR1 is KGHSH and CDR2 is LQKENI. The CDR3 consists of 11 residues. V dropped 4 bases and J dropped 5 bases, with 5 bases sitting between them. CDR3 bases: TGTGCCAGCTCACAAAAGACTGAAGCTTTCTTT. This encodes CASSQKTEAFF. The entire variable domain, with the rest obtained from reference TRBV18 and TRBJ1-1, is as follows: NAGVMQNPRHLVRRRGQEARLRCSPMKGHSHVYWYRQLPEEGLKFMVYLQKENIIDESGMPKERFSAEFPKEGPSILRIQQVVRGDSAAYFCASSQKTEAFFGQGTRLTVV.

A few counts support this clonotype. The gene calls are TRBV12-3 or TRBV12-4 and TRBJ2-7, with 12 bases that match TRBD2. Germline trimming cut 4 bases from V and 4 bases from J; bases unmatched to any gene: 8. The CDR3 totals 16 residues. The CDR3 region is CASSSGWTSGIYEQYF. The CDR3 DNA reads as TGTGCCAGCAGTTCCGGGTGGACTAGCGGGATTTACGAGCAGTACTTC.

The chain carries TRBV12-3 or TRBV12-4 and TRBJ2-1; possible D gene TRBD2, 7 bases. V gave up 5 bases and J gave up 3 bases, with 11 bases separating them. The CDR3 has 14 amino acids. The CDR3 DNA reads TGTGCCAGCAGTAGGGGGGGGCGCTACAATGAGCAGTTCTTC. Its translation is CASSRGGRYNEQFF.

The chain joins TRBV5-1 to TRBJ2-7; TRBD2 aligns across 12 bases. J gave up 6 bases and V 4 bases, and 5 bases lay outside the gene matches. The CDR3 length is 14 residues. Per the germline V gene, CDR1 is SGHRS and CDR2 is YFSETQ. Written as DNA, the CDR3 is TGCGCCAGCAGCCTGACTAGCGGGAGTCGCGAGCAGTACTTC. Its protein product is CASSLTSGSREQYF.

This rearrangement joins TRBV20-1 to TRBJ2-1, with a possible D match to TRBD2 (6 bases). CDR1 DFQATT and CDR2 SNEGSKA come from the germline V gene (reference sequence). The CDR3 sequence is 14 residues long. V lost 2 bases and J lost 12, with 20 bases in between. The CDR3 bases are TGCAGTGCTAGACGGCCAGAGGGAGGACTGTGGCAGTTCTTC. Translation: CSARRPEGGLWQFF.

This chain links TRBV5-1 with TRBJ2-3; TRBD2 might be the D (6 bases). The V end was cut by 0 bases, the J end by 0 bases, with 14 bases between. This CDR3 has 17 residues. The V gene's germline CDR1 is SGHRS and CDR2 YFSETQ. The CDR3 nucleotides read TGCGCCAGCAGCTTGGGACTAGACCGCTCTAGCACAGATACGCAGTATTTT. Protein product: CASSLGLDRSSTDTQYF.

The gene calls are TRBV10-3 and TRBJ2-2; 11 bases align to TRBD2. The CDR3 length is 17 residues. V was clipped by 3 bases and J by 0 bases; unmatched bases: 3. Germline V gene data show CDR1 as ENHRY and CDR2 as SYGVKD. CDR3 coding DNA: TGTGCCATCAGTGAACCGGGACTAGCGGCGAACACCGGGGAGCTGTTTTTT. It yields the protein CAISEPGLAANTGELFF.

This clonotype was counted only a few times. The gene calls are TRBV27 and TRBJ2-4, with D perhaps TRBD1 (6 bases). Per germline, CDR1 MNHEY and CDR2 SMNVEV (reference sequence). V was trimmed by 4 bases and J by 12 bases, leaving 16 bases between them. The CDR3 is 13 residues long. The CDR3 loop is CASSSLGQTAQYF. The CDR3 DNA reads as TGTGCCAGCAGTTCCCTTGGACAGACTGCTCAGTACTTC.

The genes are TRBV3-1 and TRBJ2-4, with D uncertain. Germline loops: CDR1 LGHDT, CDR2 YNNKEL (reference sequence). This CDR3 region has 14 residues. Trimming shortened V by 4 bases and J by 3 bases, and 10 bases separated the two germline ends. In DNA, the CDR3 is TGTGCCAGCAGCCGCGTCGTGGGCAAAAACATTCAGTACTTC. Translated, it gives CASSRVVGKNIQYF. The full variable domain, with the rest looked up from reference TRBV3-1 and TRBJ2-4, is DTAVSQTPKYLVTQMGNDKSIKCEQNLGHDTMYWYKQDSKKFLKIMFSYNNKELIINETVPNRFSPKSPDKAHLNLHINSLELGDSAVYFCASSRVVGKNIQYFGAGTRLSVL.

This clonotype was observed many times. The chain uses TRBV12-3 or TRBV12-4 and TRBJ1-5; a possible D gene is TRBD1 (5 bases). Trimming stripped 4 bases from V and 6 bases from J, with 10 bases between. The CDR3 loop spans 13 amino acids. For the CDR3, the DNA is TGTGCCAGCAGTTCAGGGATGGGTCAGCCCCAGCATTTT. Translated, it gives CASSSGMGQPQHF.

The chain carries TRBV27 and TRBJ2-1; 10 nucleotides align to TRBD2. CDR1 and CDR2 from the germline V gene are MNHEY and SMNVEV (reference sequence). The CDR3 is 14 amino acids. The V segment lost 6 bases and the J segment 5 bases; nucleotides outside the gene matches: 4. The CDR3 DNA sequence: TGTGCCAGCAGACCGGGACTAGCGAACAATGAGCAGTTCTTC. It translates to CASRPGLANNEQFF.

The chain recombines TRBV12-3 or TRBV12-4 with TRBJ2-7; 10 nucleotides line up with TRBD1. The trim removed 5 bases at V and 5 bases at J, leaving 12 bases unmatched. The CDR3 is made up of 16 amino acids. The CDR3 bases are TGTGCCAGCAGTACAAAGATCGCCGGGACAGGGGACGAGCAGTACTTC. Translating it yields CASSTKIAGTGDEQYF.

The CDR3 here is CSVGPGLGYNEQFF. CDR3 sequence (DNA): TGCAGCGTCGGGCCAGGGTTAGGCTACAATGAGCAGTTCTTC. The chain couples TRBV29-1 to TRBJ2-1, with D perhaps TRBD1 (5 bases). V lost 6 bases, J lost 3 bases, and 15 bases lay in between. CDR1 SQVTM and CDR2 ANQGSEA come from the germline V gene. The length of the CDR3 is 14 residues.

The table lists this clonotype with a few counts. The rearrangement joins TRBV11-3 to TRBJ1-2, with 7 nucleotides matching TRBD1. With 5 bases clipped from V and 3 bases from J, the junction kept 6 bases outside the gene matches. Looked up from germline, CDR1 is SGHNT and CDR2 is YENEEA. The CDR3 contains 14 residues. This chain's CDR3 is CASSIRGVDYGYTF. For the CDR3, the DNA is TGTGCCAGCAGCATCAGGGGGGTTGACTATGGCTACACCTTC.

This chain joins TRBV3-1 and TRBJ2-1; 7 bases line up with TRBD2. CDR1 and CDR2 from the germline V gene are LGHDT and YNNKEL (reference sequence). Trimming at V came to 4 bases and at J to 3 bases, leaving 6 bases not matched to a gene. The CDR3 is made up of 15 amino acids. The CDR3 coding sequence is TGTGCCAGCAGCCGCGGGAGTTCTGGCTACAATGAGCAGTTCTTC. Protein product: CASSRGSSGYNEQFF.

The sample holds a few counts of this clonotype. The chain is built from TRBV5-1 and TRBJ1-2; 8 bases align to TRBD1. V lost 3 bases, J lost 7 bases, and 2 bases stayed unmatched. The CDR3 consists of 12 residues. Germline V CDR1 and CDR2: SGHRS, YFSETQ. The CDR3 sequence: CASSWTGSGYTF. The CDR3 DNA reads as TGCGCCAGCAGCTGGACAGGGTCTGGCTACACCTTC.